The rows below give T cell receptor beta chains drawn from one sample of a study of siplizumab effects on memory and regulatory T cells. Here immunoSEQ multiplex PCR was the method, and the copy in TCRdb shows in-frame clones only, minus some. Among approximately 75,000 clones listed, 93% were seen once. Sequenced sample: CD8+ T cells sorted from blood. The receptor set was obtained from a human donor in good health. CDR3s include the opening cysteine and the closing phenylalanine or tryptophan. The order of the fields is D gene, J gene, V gene, CDR3 length, clone size, CDR3 DNA, CDR3 protein. The D gene is left open where the match is weak. Size is stated for part of the rows, as once, few or many counts, or as a class when the clone is expanded.

D gene: TRBD1; J gene: TRBJ2-3; V gene: TRBV5-4; CDR3 length: 16; clone size: -; CDR3 DNA: TGTGCCAGCAGCCTGACAGGGATCTATAGCACAGATACGCAGTATTTT; CDR3 protein: CASSLTGIYSTDTQYF
D gene: -; J gene: TRBJ2-3; V gene: TRBV20-1; CDR3 length: 11; clone size: -; CDR3 DNA: TGCAGTGCTAGAGATTTTTATACGCAGTATTTT; CDR3 protein: CSARDFYTQYF
D gene: -; J gene: TRBJ2-5; V gene: TRBV4-1; CDR3 length: 15; clone size: once; CDR3 DNA: TGCGCCAGCAGCCAAGACTCTAGCTACCCAGAGACCCAGTACTTC; CDR3 protein: CASSQDSSYPETQYF
D gene: TRBD1; J gene: TRBJ2-1; V gene: TRBV6-5; CDR3 length: 12; clone size: -; CDR3 DNA: TGTGCCAGCAGGACAGGGTACAATGAGCAGTTCTTC; CDR3 protein: CASRTGYNEQFF
D gene: -; J gene: TRBJ2-7; V gene: TRBV6-6; CDR3 length: 14; clone size: -; CDR3 DNA: TGTGCCAGCAGTTACTTCGGGGGTGCGTACGAGCAGTACTTC; CDR3 protein: CASSYFGGAYEQYF
D gene: TRBD1; J gene: TRBJ1-5; V gene: TRBV7-9; CDR3 length: 14; clone size: -; CDR3 DNA: TGTGCCAGCACGGGACAGGGTGGCAATCAGCCCCAGCATTTT; CDR3 protein: CASTGQGGNQPQHF
D gene: -; J gene: TRBJ1-3; V gene: TRBV19; CDR3 length: 15; clone size: -; CDR3 DNA: TGTGCCAGTAGTGACACAGAGAACTCTGGAAACACCATATATTTT; CDR3 protein: CASSDTENSGNTIYF
D gene: TRBD2; J gene: TRBJ2-7; V gene: TRBV29-1; CDR3 length: 12; clone size: -; CDR3 DNA: TGCAGCGTTCCTGAGAGCGGGGCCGAGCAGTACTTC; CDR3 protein: CSVPESGAEQYF
D gene: -; J gene: TRBJ2-2; V gene: TRBV15; CDR3 length: 12; clone size: -; CDR3 DNA: TGTGCCACCAGCTGGAGGGGCGGGGAGCTGTTTTTT; CDR3 protein: CATSWRGGELFF
D gene: -; J gene: TRBJ2-7; V gene: TRBV9; CDR3 length: 13; clone size: -; CDR3 DNA: TGTGCCAGCAGCCCCGAGGACTCCTACGAGCAGTACTTC; CDR3 protein: CASSPEDSYEQYF
D gene: -; J gene: TRBJ2-5; V gene: TRBV5-1; CDR3 length: 12; clone size: -; CDR3 DNA: TGCGCCAGCAGCTTAGACCGGGAGACCCAGTACTTC; CDR3 protein: CASSLDRETQYF
D gene: -; J gene: TRBJ2-4; V gene: TRBV21-1; CDR3 length: 16; clone size: -; CDR3 DNA: TGTGCCAGCAGCAAAGGCCCTCTCGGGGCCAAAAACATTCAGTACTTC; CDR3 protein: CASSKGPLGAKNIQYF
D gene: TRBD1; J gene: TRBJ1-6; V gene: TRBV9; CDR3 length: 14; clone size: few; CDR3 DNA: TGTGCCAGCAGCGTGGGACAGGGGGACTCACCCCTCCACTTT; CDR3 protein: CASSVGQGDSPLHF
D gene: TRBD2; J gene: TRBJ2-2; V gene: TRBV4-3; CDR3 length: 13; clone size: -; CDR3 DNA: TGCGCCAGCAGGGGACTACTCACCGGGGAGCTGTTTTTT; CDR3 protein: CASRGLLTGELFF